A single sample gave rise to the 28 T cell receptor beta chains below, sequenced in a study of T cell repertoires in cytomegalovirus infection. TCRdb fed the reads into MiXCR, producing one record per CDR3 protein. This table holds 110,000 or so distinct CDR3 sequences, more than 30% found once. Their specific antigens are unknown. The starting material was CD8+ T cells from cultured PBMCs, obtained from culture after CMV antigen stimulation. The source of these receptors is a human donor in good health (CMV status not recorded). Some clones in this sample may be carry-over from other donors' samples.

V gene TRBV20-1 combines with J gene TRBJ2-7; the match to TRBD2 covers 12 bases. The CDR3 length is 15 residues. From germline, CDR1 is DFQATT and CDR2 SNEGSKA (reference sequence). J lost 3 bases, V lost 2 bases, and 5 bases had no gene match. The CDR3 here is CSARYTSGGSYEQYF. The CDR3, as DNA: TGCAGTGCTAGATATACTAGCGGGGGGAGCTACGAGCAGTACTTC.

V is TRBV7-6 and J is TRBJ1-4, with 9 bases fitting TRBD1. Trimming took 5 bases from V and 7 from J; bases not matched to a gene: 14. CDR1 is SGHVS, CDR2 FNYEAQ, per germline. This CDR3 is built from 17 residues. CDR3 coding DNA: TGTGCCAGCAGCCTCACTCACCGGGACAGGGTGCGTGAAAAACTGTTTTTT. This sequence encodes CASSLTHRDRVREKLFF.

J is TRBJ1-1 and V is TRBV7-4; possible D gene TRBD1, 5 bases. The CDR3 consists of 15 residues. Germline-derived CDR1 and CDR2 are SGHVT and SQSDAQ. Deletions cut 6 bases from V and 7 bases from J, with 21 bases between. The CDR3: CASRKPDGPGGEAFF. CDR3 nucleotides: TGTGCCAGCAGAAAACCTGACGGACCGGGGGGTGAAGCTTTCTTT.

The chain employs TRBV20-1 and TRBJ2-6; no clear D. The V and J ends lost 5 bases and 0 bases respectively, with 23 bases between them. This CDR3 has 19 amino acids. Germline V CDR1 and CDR2: DFQATT, SNEGSKA (reference sequence). CDR3 DNA: TGCAGTGCTGCCCACAACGCCTTTTACGAATTCTCTGGGGCCAACGTCCTGACTTTC. This translates into CSAAHNAFYEFSGANVLTF.

DNA for the CDR3: TGTGCCAGCAGTTACACCCCGGGACGACTTCGAGCTGAAGCTTTCTTT. Amino acids: CASSYTPGRLRAEAFF. The chain combines TRBV6-2 or TRBV6-3 with TRBJ1-1; a possible D gene is TRBD1 (5 bases). CDR1 and CDR2 (germline): MNHEY, SVGEGT. The CDR3 is 16 residues long. V lost 2 bases and J lost 6, with 19 bases in between.

The chain combines TRBV7-9 with TRBJ2-7; TRBD1 matches at 10 bases. Per the germline V gene, CDR1 is SEHNR and CDR2 is FQNEAQ (reference sequence). CDR3 length: 16 residues. Trimming cost V 4 bases and J 0 bases; bases outside gene matches: 6. In DNA form, the CDR3 reads TGTGCCAGCAGCTCTACCCGGGACAGGGGCTCCTACGAGCAGTACTTC. This sequence encodes CASSSTRDRGSYEQYF.

The rearrangement joins TRBV9 to TRBJ2-7; unclear D gene. Looked up from germline, CDR1 is SGDLS and CDR2 is YYNGEE. V was shortened by 4 bases and J by 7 bases, with 12 bases between the two germline ends. CDR3 size: 12 residues. Written as DNA, the CDR3 is TGTGCCAGCAGCTCACCTAGTGGTGAGCAGTACTTC. Translation: CASSSPSGEQYF.

This clonotype has more than one count but fewer than ten. The chain combines TRBV11-3 with TRBJ2-1; 11 bases are shared with TRBD2. Trimming cost V 1 base and J 6 bases; bases outside gene matches: 5. Germline values: CDR1 SGHNT, CDR2 YENEEA. The CDR3 has 16 residues. The CDR3 DNA reads TGTGCCAGCAGCTTAGGAACTAGCGGGGGTGGCAATGAGCAGTTCTTC. Protein sequence: CASSLGTSGGGNEQFF.

This clonotype came up a few times. This sequence joins TRBV12-3 or TRBV12-4 and TRBJ1-1; TRBD1 agrees at 9 bases. The junction had 11 bases not matched to a gene; V was cut back by 6 bases and J by 0 bases. CDR3 length: 17 amino acids. The CDR3 DNA sequence: TGTGCCAGCAGGTCACATACAGGGGGCCCCATGAACACTGAAGCTTTCTTT. Translating gives CASRSHTGGPMNTEAFF.

The gene calls are TRBV29-1 and TRBJ1-4, with D hard to call. V lost 4 bases to trimming and J lost 6 bases, with 12 bases between them. CDR3 size: 13 residues. Germline loops: CDR1 SQVTM, CDR2 ANQGSEA. This chain's CDR3 is CSVVADRHEKLFF. CDR3 sequence (DNA): TGCAGCGTTGTTGCAGATCGGCATGAAAAACTGTTTTTT.

This clonotype was counted only a few times. The CDR3 loop reads CASRSHRVNTEAFF. CDR3 DNA sequence: TGTGCCAGCAGGAGCCACCGAGTGAACACTGAAGCTTTCTTT. This chain connects TRBV12-3 or TRBV12-4 to TRBJ1-1, with D unresolved. Trimming pared 6 bases from V and 0 bases from J, leaving 11 bases between. The CDR3 consists of 14 residues.

J is TRBJ2-7 and V is TRBV7-6; possibly TRBD1 for D (6 bases). V was trimmed by 3 bases and J by 3 bases, leaving 12 bases between them. CDR1 is SGHVS, CDR2 FNYEAQ, per germline. The CDR3 runs 14 residues. The CDR3 DNA follows: TGTGCCAGCAGCTTCACAGGGATGGGCTACGAGCAGTACTTC. It specifies CASSFTGMGYEQYF.

The chain couples TRBV9 to TRBJ2-5, with 11 bases aligning to TRBD2. Germline V gene data show CDR1 as SGDLS and CDR2 as YYNGEE. The CDR3 totals 16 residues. The trim removed 0 bases at V and 3 bases at J, leaving 4 bases unmatched. CDR3 in amino acids: CASSVGVAGGEETQYF. CDR3 in DNA: TGTGCCAGCAGCGTAGGCGTAGCGGGGGGGGAAGAGACCCAGTACTTC.

This clonotype was seen many times. The rearrangement links TRBV12-3 or TRBV12-4 to TRBJ1-6; no firm D call. V gave up 9 bases and J gave up 3 bases, with 9 bases separating them. CDR3 size: 13 residues. CDR3 in DNA: TGTGCCAGTACGGACTACTATAATTCACCCCTCCACTTT. It specifies CASTDYYNSPLHF.

The chain employs TRBV11-2 and TRBJ2-3; D is undetermined. The CDR3 spans 16 residues. Trimming took off 1 base at V and 6 bases at J, with 17 bases between the two ends. Looked up from germline, CDR1 is SGHAT and CDR2 is FQNNGV. CDR3 loop: CASSLGPRVESDTQYF. The CDR3 bases are TGTGCCAGCAGCTTAGGCCCTAGGGTTGAGTCGGATACGCAGTATTTT.

The table lists this clonotype with a count of one. V usage is TRBV20-1 and J usage is TRBJ1-2; TRBD1 matches at 7 bases. CDR3 length: 15 residues. J lost 4 bases, V lost 1 base, and 9 bases had no gene match. Germline V lookup: CDR1 DFQATT, CDR2 SNEGSKA (reference sequence). The DNA of the CDR3 is TGCAGTGCTAGAGGGCCACAGGGGTTGGTCTATGGCTACACCTTC. It codes for CSARGPQGLVYGYTF.

The rearrangement joins TRBV19 to TRBJ2-1, with TRBD1 identical over 10 bases. J lost 7 bases, V lost 6 bases, and 9 bases had no gene match. In germline, CDR1 is LNHDA, CDR2 SQIVND (reference sequence). CDR3 length: 15 amino acids. CDR3 sequence (DNA): TGTGCCAGTAGCACTAAGGACAGGGGGACGAATGAGCAGTTCTTC. Its translation: CASSTKDRGTNEQFF.

The chain carries TRBV5-6 and TRBJ2-1; 7 bases line up with TRBD1. From germline, CDR1 is SGHDT and CDR2 YYEEEE. This CDR3 comprises 16 residues. The J segment lost 4 bases and the V segment lost 2 bases, leaving 9 bases of the junction unmatched. The CDR3 sequence: CASSFSPGQTYNEQFF. The CDR3, as DNA: TGTGCCAGCAGCTTTAGTCCGGGACAGACATACAATGAGCAGTTCTTC. Based on the CDR3 plus reference TRBV5-6 and TRBJ2-1, the full variable domain is DAGVTQSPTHLIKTRGQQVTLRCSPKSGHDTVSWYQQALGQGPQFIFQYYEEEERQRGNFPDRFSGHQFPNYSSELNVNALLLGDSALYLCASSFSPGQTYNEQFFGPGTRLTVL.

This clonotype was recorded at least ten times. The chain carries TRBV7-9 and TRBJ1-6; D is possibly TRBD1 (5 bases). Trimming pared 5 bases from V and 10 bases from J, leaving 21 bases between. From germline, CDR1 is SEHNR and CDR2 FQNEAQ (reference sequence). CDR3 length: 16 residues. The CDR3 loop reads CASSPSGAGPISPLHF. The CDR3 DNA sequence: TGTGCCAGCAGCCCATCAGGAGCAGGGCCCATCTCACCCCTCCACTTT.

This chain uses TRBV9 with TRBJ2-1, with D tentatively TRBD2 (5 bases). The CDR3 has 16 amino acids. Germline CDR1 reads SGDLS; CDR2 reads YYNGEE. Trimming took off 4 bases at V and 0 bases at J, with 14 bases between the two ends. The CDR3, as DNA: TGTGCCAGCAGCCGACCGACTGGGAGCTCCTACAATGAGCAGTTCTTC. Translation gives CASSRPTGSSYNEQFF.

This chain connects TRBV2 to TRBJ2-3; no clear D gene. The CDR3 totals 14 residues. V lost 4 bases and J 2 bases, leaving 10 bases between the germline ends. The germline CDR1 and CDR2 sequences are SNHLY and FYNNEI. This chain's CDR3 is CASSGNENTDTQYF. The DNA of the CDR3 is TGTGCCAGCAGTGGGAATGAAAACACAGATACGCAGTATTTT.

A few counts support this clonotype. V is TRBV12-5 and J is TRBJ1-6; 7 bases match TRBD1. This CDR3 is 13 amino acids long. V was clipped by 3 bases and J by 7 bases; unmatched bases: 0. Germline V lookup: CDR1 LGHNT, CDR2 FRNRAP. For the CDR3, the DNA is TGTGCTAGTGGTTTACAGGGGAATTCACCCCTCCACTTT. Translation: CASGLQGNSPLHF. Complete variable domain (other parts from reference TRBV12-5 and TRBJ1-6): DARVTQTPRHKVTEMGQEVTMRCQPILGHNTVFWYRQTMMQGLELLAYFRNRAPLDDSGMPKDRFSAEMPDATLATLKIQPSEPRDSAVYFCASGLQGNSPLHFGNGTRLTVT.

The gene calls are TRBV6-1 and TRBJ2-7, with D uncertain. The germline V gene has CDR1 MNHNS and CDR2 SASEGT. V lost 2 bases to trimming and J lost 4 bases, with 18 bases between them. The length of the CDR3 is 16 residues. The DNA of the CDR3 is TGTGCCAGCAGTGAATCCCAAACATCGATGCTGTACGAGCAGTACTTC. Protein sequence: CASSESQTSMLYEQYF.

Comments on this clonotype: One junction end does not reproduce the germline sequence, and a read error may be involved. The gene calls are TRBV4-2 and TRBJ2-3, with a possible D match to TRBD2 (5 bases). The germline CDR1 and CDR2 sequences are LGHNA and YNFKEQ. The CDR3 runs 11 residues. This chain's CDR3 is CASSQDWEPLF. CDR3 bases: TGTGCCAGCAGCCAAGACTGGGAGCCCCTTTTT.

This clonotype appeared a few times. This chain links TRBV6-2 or TRBV6-3 with TRBJ1-1; D is perhaps TRBD1 (6 bases). The CDR3 has 13 amino acids. Germline V gives CDR1 MNHEY, CDR2 SVGEGT. Trimming shortened V by 3 bases and J by 8 bases, and 13 bases separated the two germline ends. DNA for the CDR3: TGTGCCAGCAGTTATTGGAACGGACAGGAAGCTTTCTTT. Its translation is CASSYWNGQEAFF.

As to this clonotype: Germline and junction disagree at one end, which may indicate a read error. V usage is TRBV15 and J usage is TRBJ1-4, with D tentatively TRBD1 (6 bases). Germline CDR1 LNHNV, CDR2 YYDKDF (reference sequence). The length of the CDR3 is 12 residues. The CDR3 reads CATSGMRGDHFF. The CDR3, as DNA: TGTGCCACCAGCGGGATGAGGGGGGACCACTTCTTT.

V is TRBV11-1 and J is TRBJ2-3, with TRBD2 matching 10 bases. The CDR3 is 16 amino acids. Germline CDR1 is SGHAT and CDR2 is FQDESV (reference sequence). With V trimmed by 4 bases and J by 3 bases, 7 bases remained unmatched. The CDR3 region is CASSSWTSGGTDTQYF. The CDR3 nucleotides read TGTGCCAGCAGCTCTTGGACTAGCGGAGGGACAGATACGCAGTATTTT.

The chain joins TRBV2 to TRBJ2-7; 7 nucleotides match TRBD1. CDR1 is SNHLY, CDR2 FYNNEI, per germline. Losses at the gene ends were 2 bases for V and 4 bases for J; bases not matched to a gene: 5. The CDR3 runs 14 residues. CDR3 nucleotide sequence: TGTGCCAGCAGTGAAACAGGGGACCTATACGAGCAGTACTTC. Its translation: CASSETGDLYEQYF.